This T cell receptor beta chain comes out of a study of cytomegalovirus exposure and HLA in healthy donors. On the study more broadly: Earlier work reported approximately 110 million unique TCR beta sequences from about 200 million T cells. Study results and limitations: Cytomegalovirus status, reportedly, was diagnosed with high specificity and sensitivity by the classifier. A few CMV-associated chains proved CMV antigen-specific in vitro. Within an earlier analysis, most TCR beta V segments proved productive either about 90% or about 30% of the time.

Comment on this clone: What it binds is unknown.

Deletions cut 5 bases from V and 0 bases from J, with 14 bases between. The CDR3 covers 15 residues. Germline assignment: CDR1 PRHDT and CDR2 FYEKMQ (reference sequence). 13 Jbeta primers and 60 Vbeta primers were used for the PCR. The method was immunoSEQ multiplex PCR; TCRdb's version includes in-frame clones alone and lacks a portion of them. The sample consists of 150,000 to 180,000 clones, 60% to 80% of them appearing once. The source of this sequence is a man under 40 in good health and CMV-seropositive. This chain links TRBV13 with TRBJ2-7; D might be TRBD2 (6 bases). Sequencing used PBMCs. CDR3 in amino acids: CASSGRSEGSYEQYF. As DNA, the CDR3 is TGTGCCAGCAGCGGGAGGTCGGAGGGCTCCTACGAGCAGTACTTC.